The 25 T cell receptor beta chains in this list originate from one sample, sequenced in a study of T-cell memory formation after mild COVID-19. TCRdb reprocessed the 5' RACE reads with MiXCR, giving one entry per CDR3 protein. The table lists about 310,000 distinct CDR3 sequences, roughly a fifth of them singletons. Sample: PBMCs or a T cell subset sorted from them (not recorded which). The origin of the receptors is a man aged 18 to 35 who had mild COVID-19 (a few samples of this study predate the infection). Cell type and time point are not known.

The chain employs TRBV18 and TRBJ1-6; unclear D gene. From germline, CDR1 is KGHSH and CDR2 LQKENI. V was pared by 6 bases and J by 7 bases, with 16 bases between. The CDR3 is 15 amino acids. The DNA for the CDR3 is TGTGCCAGCTCCCAACACGGGGTCGAGAATTCACCCCTCCACTTT. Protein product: CASSQHGVENSPLHF.

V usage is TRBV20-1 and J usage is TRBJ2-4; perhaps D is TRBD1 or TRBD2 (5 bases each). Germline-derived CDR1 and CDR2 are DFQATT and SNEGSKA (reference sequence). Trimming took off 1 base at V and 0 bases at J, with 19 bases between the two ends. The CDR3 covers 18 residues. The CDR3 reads CSARGGRERSLAKNIQYF. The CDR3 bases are TGCAGTGCTAGAGGTGGCAGGGAGAGGAGCCTAGCCAAAAACATTCAGTACTTC.

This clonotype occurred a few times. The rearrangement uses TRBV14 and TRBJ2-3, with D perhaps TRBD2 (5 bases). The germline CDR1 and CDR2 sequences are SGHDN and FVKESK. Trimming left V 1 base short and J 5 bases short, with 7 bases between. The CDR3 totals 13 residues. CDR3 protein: CASSQVGVDTQYF. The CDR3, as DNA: TGTGCCAGCAGCCAAGTCGGGGTAGATACGCAGTATTTT.

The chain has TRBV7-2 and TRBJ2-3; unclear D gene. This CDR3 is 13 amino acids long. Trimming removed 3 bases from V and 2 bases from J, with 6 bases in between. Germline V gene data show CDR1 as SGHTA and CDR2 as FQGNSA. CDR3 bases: TGTGCCAGCAGCTTCGGGTACACAGATACGCAGTATTTT. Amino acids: CASSFGYTDTQYF.

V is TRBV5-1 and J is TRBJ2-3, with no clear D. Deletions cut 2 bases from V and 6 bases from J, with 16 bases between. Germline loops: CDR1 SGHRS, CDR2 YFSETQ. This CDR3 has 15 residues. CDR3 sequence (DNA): TGCGCCAGCAGCTTTGGAAGCGTTACGTCGGATACGCAGTATTTT. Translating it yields CASSFGSVTSDTQYF.

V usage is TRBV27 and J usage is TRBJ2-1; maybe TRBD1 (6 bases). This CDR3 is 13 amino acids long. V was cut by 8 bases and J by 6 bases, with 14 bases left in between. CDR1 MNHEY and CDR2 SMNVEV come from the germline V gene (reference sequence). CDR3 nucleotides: TGTGCCAGCTCCTGGGCAGGGGCCAATGAGCAGTTCTTC. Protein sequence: CASSWAGANEQFF.

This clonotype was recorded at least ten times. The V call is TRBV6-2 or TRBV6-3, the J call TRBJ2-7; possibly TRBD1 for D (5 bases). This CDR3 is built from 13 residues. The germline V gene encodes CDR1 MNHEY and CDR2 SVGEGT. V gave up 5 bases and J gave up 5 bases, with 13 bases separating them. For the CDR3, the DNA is TGTGCCAGCAGTCATCAGGGTACCCACGAGCAGTACGTC. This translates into CASSHQGTHEQYV.

The CDR3 DNA follows: TGTGCCACCACCCGAGGGGACAGGGCCCCAGATACGCAGTATTTT. As protein: CATTRGDRAPDTQYF. The J gene is TRBJ2-3, the V gene TRBV10-3; the match to TRBD1 covers 9 bases. The V segment lost 10 bases and the J segment 4 bases; nucleotides outside the gene matches: 12. This CDR3 comprises 15 residues. The germline gives CDR1 ENHRY, CDR2 SYGVKD.

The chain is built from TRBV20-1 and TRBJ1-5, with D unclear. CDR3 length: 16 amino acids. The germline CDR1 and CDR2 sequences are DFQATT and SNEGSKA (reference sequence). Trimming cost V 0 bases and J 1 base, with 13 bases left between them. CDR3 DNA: TGCAGTGCTAGAGACGGATCGATGCTGAGCAATCAGCCCCAGCATTTT. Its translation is CSARDGSMLSNQPQHF.

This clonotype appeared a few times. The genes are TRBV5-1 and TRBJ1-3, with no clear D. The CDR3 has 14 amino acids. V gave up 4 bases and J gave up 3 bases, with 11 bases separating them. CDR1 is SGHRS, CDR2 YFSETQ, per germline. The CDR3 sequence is CASSEGLGGNTIYF. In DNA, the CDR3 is TGCGCCAGCAGCGAGGGCCTCGGTGGAAACACCATATATTTT.

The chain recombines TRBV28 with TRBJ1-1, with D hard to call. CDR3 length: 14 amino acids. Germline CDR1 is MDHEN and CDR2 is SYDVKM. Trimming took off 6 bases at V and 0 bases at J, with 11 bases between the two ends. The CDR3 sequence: CASSSGWVNTEAFF. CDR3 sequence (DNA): TGTGCCAGCAGCTCGGGGTGGGTGAACACTGAAGCTTTCTTT. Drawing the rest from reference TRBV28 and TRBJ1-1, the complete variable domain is DVKVTQSSRYLVKRTGEKVFLECVQDMDHENMFWYRQDPGLGLRLIYFSYDVKMKEKGDIPEGYSVSREKKERFSLILESASTNQTSMYLCASSSGWVNTEAFFGQGTRLTVV.

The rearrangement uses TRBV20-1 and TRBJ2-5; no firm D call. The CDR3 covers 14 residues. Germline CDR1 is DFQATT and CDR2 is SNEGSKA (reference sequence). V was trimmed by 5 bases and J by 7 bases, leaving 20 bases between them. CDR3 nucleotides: TGCAGTGCTCCCAGCGTCACCCAAGGACGGACCCAGTACTTC. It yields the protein CSAPSVTQGRTQYF.

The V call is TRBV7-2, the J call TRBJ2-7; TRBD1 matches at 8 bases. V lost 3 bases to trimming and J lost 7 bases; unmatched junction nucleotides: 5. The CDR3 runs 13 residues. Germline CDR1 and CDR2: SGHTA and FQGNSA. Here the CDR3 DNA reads TGTGCCAGCAGCTTGACAGGGGTGGTAGAGCAGTACTTC. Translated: CASSLTGVVEQYF. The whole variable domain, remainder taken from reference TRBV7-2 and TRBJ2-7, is GAGVSQSPSNKVTEKGKDVELRCDPISGHTALYWYRQSLGQGLEFLIYFQGNSAPDKSGLPSDRFSAERTGGSVSTLTIQRTQQEDSAVYLCASSLTGVVEQYFGPGTRLTVT.

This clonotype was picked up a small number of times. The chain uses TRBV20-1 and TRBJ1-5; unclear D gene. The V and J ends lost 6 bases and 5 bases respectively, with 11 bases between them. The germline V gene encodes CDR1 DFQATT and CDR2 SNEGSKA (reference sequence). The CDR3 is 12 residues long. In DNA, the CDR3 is TGCAGTGCCACGGACGGAGATCAGCCCCAGCATTTT. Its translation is CSATDGDQPQHF.

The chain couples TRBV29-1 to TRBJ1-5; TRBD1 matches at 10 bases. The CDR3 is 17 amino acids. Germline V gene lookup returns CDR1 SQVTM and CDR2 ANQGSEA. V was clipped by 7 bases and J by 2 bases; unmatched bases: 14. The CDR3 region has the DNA TGCAGCGGTTATACGGGACAGGGGAAAGGTGGCAATCAGCCCCAGCATTTT. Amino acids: CSGYTGQGKGGNQPQHF.

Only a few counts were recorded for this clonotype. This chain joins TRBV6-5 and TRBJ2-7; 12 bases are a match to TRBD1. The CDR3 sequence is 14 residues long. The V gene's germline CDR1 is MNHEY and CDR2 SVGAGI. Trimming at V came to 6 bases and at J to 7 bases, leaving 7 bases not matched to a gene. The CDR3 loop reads CASRGDRGRGEQYV. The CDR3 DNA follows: TGTGCCAGCAGAGGGGACAGGGGGCGAGGTGAGCAGTACGTC.

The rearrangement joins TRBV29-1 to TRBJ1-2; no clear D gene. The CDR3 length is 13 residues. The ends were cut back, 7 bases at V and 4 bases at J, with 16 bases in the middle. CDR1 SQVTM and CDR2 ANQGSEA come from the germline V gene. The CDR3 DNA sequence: TGCAGCGCCACGACCAGCGGGGTCTATGGCTACACCTTC. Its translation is CSATTSGVYGYTF.

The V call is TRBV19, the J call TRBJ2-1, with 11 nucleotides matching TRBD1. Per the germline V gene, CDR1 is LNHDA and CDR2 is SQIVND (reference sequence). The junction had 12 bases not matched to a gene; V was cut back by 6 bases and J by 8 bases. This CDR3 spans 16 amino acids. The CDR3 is CASSPTGTGGMDEQFF. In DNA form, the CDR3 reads TGTGCCAGTAGCCCAACCGGGACAGGGGGTATGGATGAGCAGTTCTTC.

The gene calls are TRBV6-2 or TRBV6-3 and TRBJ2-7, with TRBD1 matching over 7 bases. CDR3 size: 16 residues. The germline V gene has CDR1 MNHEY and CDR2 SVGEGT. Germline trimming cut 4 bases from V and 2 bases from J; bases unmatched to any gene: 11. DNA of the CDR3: TGTGCCAGCAGTTCCGATGGGGGACAGACGACCTACGAGCAGTACGTC. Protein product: CASSSDGGQTTYEQYV.

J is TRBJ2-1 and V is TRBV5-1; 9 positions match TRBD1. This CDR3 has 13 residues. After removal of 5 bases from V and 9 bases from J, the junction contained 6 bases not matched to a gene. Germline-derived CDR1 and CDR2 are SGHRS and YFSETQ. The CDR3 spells CASRGDRVTEQFF. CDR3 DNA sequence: TGCGCCAGCAGGGGGGACAGGGTGACTGAGCAGTTCTTC.

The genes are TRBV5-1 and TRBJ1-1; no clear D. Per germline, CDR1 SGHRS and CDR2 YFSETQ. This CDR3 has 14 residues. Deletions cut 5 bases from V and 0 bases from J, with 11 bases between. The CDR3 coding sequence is TGCGCCAGCAGATTAGGCGGATTGAACACTGAAGCTTTCTTT. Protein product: CASRLGGLNTEAFF. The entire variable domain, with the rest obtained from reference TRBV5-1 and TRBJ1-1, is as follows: KAGVTQTPRYLIKTRGQQVTLSCSPISGHRSVSWYQQTPGQGLQFLFEYFSETQRNKGNFPGRFSGRQFSNSRSEMNVSTLELGDSALYLCASRLGGLNTEAFFGQGTRLTVV.

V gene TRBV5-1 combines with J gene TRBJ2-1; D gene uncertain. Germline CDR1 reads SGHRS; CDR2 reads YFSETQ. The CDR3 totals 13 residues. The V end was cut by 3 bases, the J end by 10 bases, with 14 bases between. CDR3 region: CASSWGISREQFF. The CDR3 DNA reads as TGCGCCAGCAGCTGGGGAATAAGCCGGGAGCAGTTCTTC.

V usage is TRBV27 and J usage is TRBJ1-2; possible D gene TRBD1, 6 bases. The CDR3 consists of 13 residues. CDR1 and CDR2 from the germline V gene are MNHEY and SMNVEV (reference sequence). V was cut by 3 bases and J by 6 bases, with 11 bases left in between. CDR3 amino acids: CASSFGGRNGYTF. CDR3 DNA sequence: TGTGCCAGCAGTTTTGGGGGGCGTAATGGCTACACCTTC.

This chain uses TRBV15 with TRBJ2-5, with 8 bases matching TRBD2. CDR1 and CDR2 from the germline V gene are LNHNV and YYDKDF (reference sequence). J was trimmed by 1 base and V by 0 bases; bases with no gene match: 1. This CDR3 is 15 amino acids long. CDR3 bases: TGTGCCACCAGCAGAGACGGGGGGGTCCAAGAGACCCAGTACTTC. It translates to CATSRDGGVQETQYF.

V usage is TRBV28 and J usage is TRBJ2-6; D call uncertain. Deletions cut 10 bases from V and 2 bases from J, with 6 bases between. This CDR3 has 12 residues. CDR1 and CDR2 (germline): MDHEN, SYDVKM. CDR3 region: CATVAGANVLTF. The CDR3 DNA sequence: TGTGCCACGGTTGCTGGGGCCAACGTCCTGACTTTC. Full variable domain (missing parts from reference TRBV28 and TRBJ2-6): DVKVTQSSRYLVKRTGEKVFLECVQDMDHENMFWYRQDPGLGLRLIYFSYDVKMKEKGDIPEGYSVSREKKERFSLILESASTNQTSMYLCATVAGANVLTFGAGSRLTVL.